The TCR beta chain described here comes from a study of T cells after yellow fever vaccination. General study results and limits: Repertoires sorted by FACS could include abundant clonotypes that are contaminants from the bulk population.

TCRdb reprocessed the 5' RACE reads via MiXCR and lists one record per CDR3 protein. Of under 300,000 distinct CDR3 sequences listed, under 15% are singletons. This CDR3 has 12 residues. V was trimmed by 8 bases and J by 5 bases, leaving 10 bases between them. There are a few counts of this clonotype. Its specificity is unknown. This clonotype originated in a man aged 25-45 years who received the YFV17D yellow fever vaccine. The sequences come from CD4+ T cells sorted from PBMCs, collected 45 days after the yellow fever booster vaccination. This chain joins TRBV12-3 or TRBV12-4 and TRBJ2-1, with D uncertain. CDR3: CASEPAHNEQFF. DNA for the CDR3: TGTGCCAGCGAACCGGCCCACAATGAGCAGTTCTTC.